This TCR beta chain was observed in a study of blood T cell repertoires in COVID-19. Study as a whole: COVID-19 samples from acute and convalescent phases originated in the United States, Italy and Spain. T cells, B-cell-depleted T cells, or PBMCs supplied cDNA or gDNA.

The CDR3 length is 16 residues. Germline CDR1 reads KGHSH; CDR2 reads LQKENI. V dropped 1 base and J dropped 4; count of bases not matched to a gene: 6. The method was immunoSEQ multiplex PCR; TCRdb's version includes in-frame clones alone and lacks a portion of them. The sample lists around 100,000 clones, roughly 80% seen once, with just under 4.5% in the top ten. Input material: peripheral blood. V and J are TRBV18 and TRBJ1-2; TRBD1 matches at 10 bases. The clonotype was recovered from a human donor in a cohort sampled during active COVID-19. CDR3 sequence reads: CASSPQGTGVTYGYTF. As DNA, the CDR3 is TGTGCCAGCTCACCACAAGGGACAGGGGTGACCTATGGCTACACCTTC.